These T cell receptor beta chains were read from a single sample in a study of shared clonotypes between healthy human individuals. The table came from immunoSEQ multiplex PCR; TCRdb's copy has only in-frame clones and leaves some out. Among about 1 million clones, 65% to 75% were seen once, and the ten largest hold over 1.3%. Sequencing was carried out using memory CD4+ T cells sorted from blood. The source of these receptors is a man younger than 35 in good health. CDR3s include the opening cysteine and the closing phenylalanine or tryptophan. D genes are given only for firm matches. Clone sizes are given selectively: once, few, many, or a class where the clone is expanded.

>TRBV6-1|TRBJ2-7|few|NA
TGTGCCAGCAGTGCCAGGGAAACCTACGAGCAGTACTTC
CASSARETYEQYF
>TRBV5-4|TRBJ2-4|NA|NA
TGTGCCAGCAGCCCGGGGCGTGAAAACATTCAGTACTTC
CASSPGRENIQYF
>TRBV11-1|TRBJ1-6|few|NA
TGTGCCAGCAGCCCTCAAAAGTTTTCACCCCTCCACTTT
CASSPQKFSPLHF
>TRBV25-1|TRBJ2-7|few|NA
TGTGCCAGCATGGCTGATAGCGGCTACGAGCAGTACTTC
CASMADSGYEQYF
>TRBV30|TRBJ1-2|few|NA
TGTGCCTGGAGTCCGGGACGCGCATACTATGGCTACACCTTC
CAWSPGRAYYGYTF
>TRBV29-1|TRBJ2-1|NA|NA
TGCAGCGTTAGGGGGACCTACAATGAGCAGTTCTTC
CSVRGTYNEQFF
>TRBV7-2|TRBJ2-1|NA|NA
TGTGCCAGCAGCTTACGACAGTGGGAGCAGTTCTTC
CASSLRQWEQFF
>TRBV6-5|TRBJ1-1|many|TRBD1
TGTGCCAGCAGCCTCAGGGGGGGTGGCACTGAAGCTTTCTTT
CASSLRGGGTEAFF
>TRBV10-1|TRBJ2-3|NA|NA
TGCGCCAGCAGTGCCTCTGACACAGATACGCAGTATTTT
CASSASDTDTQYF
>TRBV6-5|TRBJ1-1|NA|NA
TGTGCCAGCAGTTACTCCCGGAAGAACACTGAAGCTTTCTTT
CASSYSRKNTEAFF
>TRBV10-1|TRBJ2-2|NA|TRBD1
TGCGCCAGCAGTCAGGGGGACGGACCGATCAACACCGGGGAGCTGTTTTTT
CASSQGDGPINTGELFF
>TRBV10-3|TRBJ1-2|NA|TRBD1
TGTGCCATCAGCGAACAGGGGGCCGGCTATGGCTACACCTTC
CAISEQGAGYGYTF
>TRBV25-1|TRBJ1-6|once|TRBD1
TGTGCCAGCAGGACAGGGGTGAATTCACCCCTCCACTTT
CASRTGVNSPLHF
>TRBV5-4|TRBJ2-2|NA|NA
TGTGCCAGCAGCTCCGGGGCCCTCGTCGCCGGGGAGCTGTTTTTT
CASSSGALVAGELFF
>TRBV27|TRBJ1-4|NA|NA
TGTGCCAGCAGTACAGGGTATGGCGAAAAACTGTTTTTT
CASSTGYGEKLFF
>TRBV18|TRBJ2-7|NA|NA
TGTGCCAGCTCACCTGGAGAGGGCCCGTACGAGCAGTACTTC
CASSPGEGPYEQYF
>TRBV6-4|TRBJ1-5|NA|NA
TGTGCCAGCAGTGATCAGGGCGGTCAGCCCCAGCATTTT
CASSDQGGQPQHF
>TRBV19|TRBJ1-3|NA|NA
TGTGCCAGTAGTAAACCGCTCTCCGGGAGTATTGGAAACACCATATATTTT
CASSKPLSGSIGNTIYF
>TRBV9|TRBJ1-4|NA|TRBD1
TGTGCCAGCAGCAAGAATGGACAGGGAGGTGAGGAACTGTTTTTT
CASSKNGQGGEELFF
>TRBV7-6|TRBJ2-7|few|NA
TGTGCCAGCAGCCCCTTCGGGTACTCCTACGAGCAGTACTTC
CASSPFGYSYEQYF
>TRBV9|TRBJ2-2|NA|NA
TGTGCCAGCAGCGTAGAAGGGCTCACCGGGGAGCTGTTTTTT
CASSVEGLTGELFF
>TRBV30|TRBJ1-5|NA|NA
TGTGCCTGGAGTGTTCCCCGATCGGCTAGCAATCAGCCCCAGCATTTT
CAWSVPRSASNQPQHF
>TRBV5-1|TRBJ1-2|NA|NA
TGCGCCAGCAGCTTGGGGTCAGGGGCCGGGAAGGGGTATGGCTACACCTTC
CASSLGSGAGKGYGYTF
>TRBV9|TRBJ2-7|NA|NA
TGTGCCAGCAGCGCCGGGACAGAGCAGTACTTC
CASSAGTEQYF
>TRBV5-1|TRBJ2-5|NA|TRBD2
TGCGCCAGCAGGTGGAGCGGGATTCAAGAGACCCAGTACTTC
CASRWSGIQETQYF
>TRBV1|TRBJ2-5|few|NA
TGCACCAGCAGCCCGCATTGGGCGGGAGGGGGGGAGACCCAGTACTTC
CTSSPHWAGGGETQYF
>TRBV19|TRBJ2-2|NA|NA
TGTGCCAGTAGCTGGGGGACTTACAACACCGGGGAGCTGTTTTTT
CASSWGTYNTGELFF
>TRBV4-3|TRBJ2-1|NA|TRBD2
TGCGCCAGCAGCCAAGATCCTAGCGGGAGTTCGCATGAGCAGTTCTTC
CASSQDPSGSSHEQFF
>TRBV6-6|TRBJ1-1|NA|NA
TGTGCCAGCAGTTACTACGACAGCACTGAAGCTTTCTTT
CASSYYDSTEAFF
>TRBV4-3|TRBJ2-1|NA|TRBD2
TGCGCCAGCAGCCAAGATGTGTGGGAGGGCAATGAGCAGTTCTTC
CASSQDVWEGNEQFF
>TRBV29-1|TRBJ2-1|NA|NA
TGCAGCGTTGGAAAGAACCACAATGAGCAGTTCTTC
CSVGKNHNEQFF
>TRBV30|TRBJ2-5|NA|NA
TGTGCCTGGAGTCAAACTACTCGGGAGACCCAGTACTTC
CAWSQTTRETQYF
>TRBV2|TRBJ2-7|NA|NA
TGTGCCAGCAAGACCGACGGCGCAGCCTACGAGCAGTACTTC
CASKTDGAAYEQYF
>TRBV19|TRBJ2-7|NA|TRBD2
TGTGCCAGTAGTACCGCCTGGGGCGGGGGTAGCTACGAGCAGTACTTC
CASSTAWGGGSYEQYF
>TRBV27|TRBJ2-7|NA|TRBD1
TGTGCCAGCTGGACCCCGTCGGGGACAGGGTTTTTCGAGCAGTACTTC
CASWTPSGTGFFEQYF
>TRBV30|TRBJ1-1|few|NA
TGTGCCTGGACCTCATCCTTTGAAGCTTTCTTT
CAWTSSFEAFF
>TRBV7-2|TRBJ2-1|NA|TRBD2
TGTGCCAGCAGGCGGGGACTAGAGGGCGATGAGCAGTTCTTC
CASRRGLEGDEQFF
>TRBV18|TRBJ2-3|NA|NA
TGTGCCAGCTCACTAGCGAGGGTGGGCACAGATACGCAGTATTTT
CASSLARVGTDTQYF
>TRBV7-3|TRBJ1-1|many|NA
TGTGCCAGCAGCTTACAGTCCGGAGACACTGAAGCTTTCTTT
CASSLQSGDTEAFF
>TRBV4-1|TRBJ2-1|once|NA
TGCGCCAGCAGCGAACGGTACCTGGGGGCCGGAGGCGATGAGCAGTTCTTC
CASSERYLGAGGDEQFF
>TRBV7-2|TRBJ1-3|NA|NA
TGTGCCAGCAGCTTAGTCCCTCCAGGGAACGGAAACACCATATATTTT
CASSLVPPGNGNTIYF
>TRBV12-5|TRBJ2-3|NA|TRBD2
TGTGCTAGTGGAACCGGGACTAGCGGGAGGGCGGACACAGATACGCAGTATTTT
CASGTGTSGRADTDTQYF
>TRBV2|TRBJ1-1|few|TRBD1
TGTGCCAGCCAAGCGACAGGGGGTGCCACTGAAGCTTTCTTT
CASQATGGATEAFF
>TRBV5-1|TRBJ1-1|NA|TRBD1
TGCGCCAGCAGCTTTACAGGGGGCGCGGGTGAAGCTTTCTTT
CASSFTGGAGEAFF
>TRBV30|TRBJ2-5|NA|NA
TGTGCCTGGAGTGTAAGGAAGACCCAGTACTTC
CAWSVRKTQYF
>TRBV28|TRBJ2-1|NA|TRBD2
TGTGCCAGCAGTTCCCCCGCGACTAGCGGAAACTACAATGAGCAGTTCTTC
CASSSPATSGNYNEQFF
>TRBV7-3|TRBJ2-3|NA|NA
TGTGCCAGCAGCTTAATGTACACAGATACGCAGTATTTT
CASSLMYTDTQYF
>TRBV4-2|TRBJ2-7|NA|TRBD1
TGTGCCAGCAGCCAGACTACAGGGGTCTACGAGCAGTACTTC
CASSQTTGVYEQYF
>TRBV7-5|TRBJ2-5|NA|NA
TGTGCCAGCAGCTCGAGGACTAGCGGAGAGACCCAGTACTTC
CASSSRTSGETQYF
>TRBV19|TRBJ2-7|NA|TRBD1
TGTGCCAGTAGTACCGGACAGGGGGGTTTCTACGAGCAGTACTTC
CASSTGQGGFYEQYF
>TRBV19|TRBJ2-1|NA|TRBD1
TGTGCCAGTAGTCCAACAGGGGACCGCTACAATGAGCAGTTCTTC
CASSPTGDRYNEQFF
>TRBV19|TRBJ2-3|once|NA
TGTGCCAGTAGTATTGCAACAGCCACAGATACGCAGTATTTT
CASSIATATDTQYF